This T cell receptor beta chain was obtained from a study of cytomegalovirus exposure and HLA in healthy donors. Assay used: immunoSEQ multiplex PCR; TCRdb lists only in-frame clones, some missing. Of roughly 64,000 clones in the sample, 85% to 95% were seen once. As concerns this clone: Its cognate antigen is unknown.

Study-wide results and caveats: 164 TCR beta chains were listed as cytomegalovirus-associated. TCR clusters originating in the first cohort tended to co-occur in the approximately 120 validation repertoires, according to a later analysis. In vitro testing confirmed a few CMV-associated chains as specific for CMV antigens. For cytomegalovirus status, the classifier reportedly gave diagnoses with high specificity and sensitivity.

The CDR3 runs to 18 residues. Trimming at V came to 7 bases and at J to 1 base, leaving 15 bases not matched to a gene. CDR1 and CDR2 from the germline V gene are MNHEY and SMNVEV (reference sequence). Sequenced sample: PBMCs. The V and J genes are TRBV27 and TRBJ2-1; 8 bases line up with TRBD2. The TCR sequence derives from a woman under 30 in good health and CMV-seropositive. The DNA of the CDR3 is TGTGCCAGCACCCCGTTCGCGGGAGGATGGTCGTCCTACAATGAGCAGTTCTTC. Its protein product is CASTPFAGGWSSYNEQFF.